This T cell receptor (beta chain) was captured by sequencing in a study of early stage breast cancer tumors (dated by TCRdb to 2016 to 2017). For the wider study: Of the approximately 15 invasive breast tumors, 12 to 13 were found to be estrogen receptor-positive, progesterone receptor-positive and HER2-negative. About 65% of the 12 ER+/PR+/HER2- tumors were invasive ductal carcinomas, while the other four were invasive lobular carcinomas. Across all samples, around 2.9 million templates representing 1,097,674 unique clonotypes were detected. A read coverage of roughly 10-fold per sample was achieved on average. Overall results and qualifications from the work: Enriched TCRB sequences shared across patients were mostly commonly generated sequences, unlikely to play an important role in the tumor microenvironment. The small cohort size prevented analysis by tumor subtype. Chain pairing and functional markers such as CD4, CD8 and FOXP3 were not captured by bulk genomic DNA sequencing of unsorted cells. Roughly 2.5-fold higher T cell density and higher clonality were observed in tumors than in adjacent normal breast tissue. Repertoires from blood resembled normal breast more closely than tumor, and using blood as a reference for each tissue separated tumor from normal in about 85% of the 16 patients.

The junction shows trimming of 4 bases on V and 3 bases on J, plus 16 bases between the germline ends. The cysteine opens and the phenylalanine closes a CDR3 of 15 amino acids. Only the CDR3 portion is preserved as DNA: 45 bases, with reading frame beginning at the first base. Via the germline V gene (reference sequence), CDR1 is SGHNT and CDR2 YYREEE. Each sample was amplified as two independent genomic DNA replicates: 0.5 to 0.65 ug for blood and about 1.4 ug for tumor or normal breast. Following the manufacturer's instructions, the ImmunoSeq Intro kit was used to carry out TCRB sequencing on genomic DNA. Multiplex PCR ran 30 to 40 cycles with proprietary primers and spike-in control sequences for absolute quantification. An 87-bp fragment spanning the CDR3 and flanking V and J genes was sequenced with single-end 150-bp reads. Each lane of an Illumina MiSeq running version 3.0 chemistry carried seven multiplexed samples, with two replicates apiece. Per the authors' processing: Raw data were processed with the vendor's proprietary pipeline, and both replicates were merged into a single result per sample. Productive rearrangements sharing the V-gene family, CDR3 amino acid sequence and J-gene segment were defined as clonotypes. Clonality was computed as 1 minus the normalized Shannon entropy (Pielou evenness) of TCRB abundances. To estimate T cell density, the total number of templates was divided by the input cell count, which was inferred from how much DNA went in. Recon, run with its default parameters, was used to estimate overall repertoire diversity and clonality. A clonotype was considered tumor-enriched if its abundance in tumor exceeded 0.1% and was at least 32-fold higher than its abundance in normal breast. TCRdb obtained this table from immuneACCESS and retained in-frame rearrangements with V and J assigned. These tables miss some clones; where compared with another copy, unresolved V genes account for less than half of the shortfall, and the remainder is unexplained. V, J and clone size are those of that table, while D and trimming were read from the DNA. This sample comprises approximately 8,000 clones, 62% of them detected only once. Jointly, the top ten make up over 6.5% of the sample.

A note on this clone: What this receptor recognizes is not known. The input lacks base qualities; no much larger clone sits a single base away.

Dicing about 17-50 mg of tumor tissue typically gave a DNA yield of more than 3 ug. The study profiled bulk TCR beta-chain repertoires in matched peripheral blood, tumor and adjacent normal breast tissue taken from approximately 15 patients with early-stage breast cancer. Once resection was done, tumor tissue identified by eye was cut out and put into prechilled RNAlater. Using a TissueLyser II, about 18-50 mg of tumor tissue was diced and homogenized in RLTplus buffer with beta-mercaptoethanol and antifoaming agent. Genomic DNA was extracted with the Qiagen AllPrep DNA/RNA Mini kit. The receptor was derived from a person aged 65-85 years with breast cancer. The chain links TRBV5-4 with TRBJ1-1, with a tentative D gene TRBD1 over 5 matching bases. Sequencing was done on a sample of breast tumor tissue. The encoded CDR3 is CASSKDGLGDTEAFF. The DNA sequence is TGTGCCAGCAGCAAGGATGGGTTAGGGGACACTGAAGCTTTCTTT.